One and the same sample provided the 3 T cell receptor beta chains below, sequenced in a study of blood T cell repertoires in COVID-19 (dated by TCRdb to 2018 to 2021). The receptor library was made with the immunoSEQ multiplex PCR assay. The table was pulled from immuneACCESS by TCRdb, which kept in-frame rearrangements only. Such tables lose some clones; where checked, under half of the loss comes from unresolved V genes, and the rest has no known cause. The sample yields 120,000 to 150,000 clones; 84% were counted once. Clones ranked in the top ten supply about 7.2% of the sample. The material sequenced was peripheral blood. These receptor sequences come from a woman aged 50 to 60 in a cohort sampled during active or convalescent COVID-19.

The chain joins TRBV4-2 to TRBJ1-6, with D perhaps TRBD1 (5 bases). V was trimmed by 0 bases and J by 0 bases, leaving 9 bases between them. Looked up from germline, CDR1 is LGHNA and CDR2 is YNFKEQ. This CDR3 contains 17 residues. CDR3 residues: CASSQDGGHSYNSPLHF. For the CDR3, the DNA is TGTGCCAGCAGCCAAGATGGTGGACACTCCTATAATTCACCCCTCCACTTT.

This chain uses TRBV9 with TRBJ1-2; the D is unclear. The V end lost 4 bases, the J end lost 7 bases, and 17 bases lay between the germline ends. The CDR3 has 14 residues. Germline-derived CDR1 and CDR2 are SGDLS and YYNGEE. The CDR3 spells CASSPGSGHRGYTF. The CDR3 region has the DNA TGTGCCAGCAGCCCCGGCAGCGGGCATCGTGGCTACACCTTC. The variable domain in full, with the rest retrieved from reference TRBV9 and TRBJ1-2, is DSGVTQTPKHLITATGQRVTLRCSPRSGDLSVYWYQQSLDQGLQFLIQYYNGEERAKGNILERFSAQQFPDLHSELNLSSLELGDSALYFCASSPGSGHRGYTFGSGTRLTVV.

V and J are TRBV18 and TRBJ2-2, with 9 positions matching TRBD1. The V gene's germline CDR1 is KGHSH and CDR2 LQKENI. V lost 6 bases to trimming and J lost 2 bases; unmatched junction nucleotides: 4. CDR3 size: 15 residues. The CDR3 DNA follows: TGTGCCAGCTCCCCGGGACAGGGAAACACCGGGGAGCTGTTTTTT. This sequence encodes CASSPGQGNTGELFF.